This T cell receptor beta chain was recovered during a study of T cell changes during pregnancy in multiple sclerosis. The CDR3 consists of 17 residues. Trimming cost V 3 bases and J 0 bases; bases outside gene matches: 10. The germline gives CDR1 SGHRS, CDR2 YFSETQ. Clones were read by immunoSEQ multiplex PCR, and TCRdb kept only the in-frame ones, dropping some. The sample gives fewer than 85,000 clones, roughly 92% of which show up once; 1.5% to 2.5% is in the top ten. V gene TRBV5-1 combines with J gene TRBJ2-3, with 7 bases aligning to TRBD2. The source is a female donor with multiple sclerosis, enrolled in a pregnancy study. Sequencing used peripheral blood, obtained in the second trimester of pregnancy. The DNA for the CDR3 is TGCGCCAGCAGCTCCCGGCCTAGCGGCTCTAGCACAGATACGCAGTATTTT. This sequence encodes CASSSRPSGSSTDTQYF.